The T cell receptor (beta chain) under discussion was sequenced for a study of cytomegalovirus exposure and HLA in healthy donors. Study-level findings and limits: TCR beta V- and J-gene trimming was later associated with a missense DCLRE1C variant. Some V segments could not be told apart, so they were left out, TRBV6-2 and TRBV6-3 among them.

Turning to this clone: Its antigen is undetermined.

The CDR3 covers 12 residues. The germline gives CDR1 GTSNPN, CDR2 SVGIG (reference sequence). V gave up 5 bases and J gave up 4 bases, with 11 bases separating them. PCR was performed using 60 Vbeta and 13 Jbeta primers. The table came from immunoSEQ multiplex PCR; TCRdb's copy has only in-frame clones and leaves some out. Here the sample spans 150,000 to 200,000 clones, about 79% being singletons. The source of this sequence is a man between 45 and 60 years old in good health and CMV-seropositive. This rearrangement joins TRBV30 to TRBJ1-1, with a weak D call TRBD1 (6 bases). The sequenced sample was PBMCs. As DNA, the CDR3 is TGTGCCTGGGGGCAGGGGTTCACTGAAGCTTTCTTT. Residues: CAWGQGFTEAFF.